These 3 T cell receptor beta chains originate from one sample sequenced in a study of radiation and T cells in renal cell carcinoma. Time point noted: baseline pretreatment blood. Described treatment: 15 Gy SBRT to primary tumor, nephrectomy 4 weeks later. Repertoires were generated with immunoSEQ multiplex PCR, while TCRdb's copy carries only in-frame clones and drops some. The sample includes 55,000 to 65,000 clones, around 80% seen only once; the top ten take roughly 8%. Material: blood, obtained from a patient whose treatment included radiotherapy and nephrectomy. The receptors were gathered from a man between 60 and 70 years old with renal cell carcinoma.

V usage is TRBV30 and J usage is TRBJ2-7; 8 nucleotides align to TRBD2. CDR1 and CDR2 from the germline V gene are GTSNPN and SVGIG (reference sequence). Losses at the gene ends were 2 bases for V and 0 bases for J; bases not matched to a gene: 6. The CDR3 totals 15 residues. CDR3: CAWSWAGGFSYEQYV. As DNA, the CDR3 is TGTGCCTGGAGTTGGGCGGGAGGATTCTCCTACGAGCAGTACGTC.

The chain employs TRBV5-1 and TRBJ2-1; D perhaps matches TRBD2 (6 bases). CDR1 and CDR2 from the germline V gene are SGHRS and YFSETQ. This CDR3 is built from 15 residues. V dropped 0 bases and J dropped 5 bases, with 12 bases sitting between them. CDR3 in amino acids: CASSLDGSPDNEQFF. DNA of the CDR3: TGCGCCAGCAGCTTGGACGGGAGTCCCGACAATGAGCAGTTCTTC.

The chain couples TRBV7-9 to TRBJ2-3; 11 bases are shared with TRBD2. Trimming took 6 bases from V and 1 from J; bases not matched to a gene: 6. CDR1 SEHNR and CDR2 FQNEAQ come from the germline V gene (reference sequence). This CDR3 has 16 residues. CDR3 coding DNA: TGTGCCAGCAGACTAGCGGGAGAGACTGGCACAGATACGCAGTATTTT. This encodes CASRLAGETGTDTQYF.